This record covers a single T cell receptor beta chain. The CDR3 length is 15 residues. The germline CDR1 and CDR2 sequences are MNHNS and SASEGT. Trimming cost V 1 base and J 5 bases, with 11 bases left between them. The data stem from a study of control samples from healthy donors and cancer patients. The table came from immunoSEQ multiplex PCR; TCRdb's copy has only in-frame clones and leaves some out. Altogether tens of thousands of clones are present, 70% to 90% being singletons, with the ten largest covering roughly 13%. The sample was PBMCs. The rearrangement links TRBV6-1 to TRBJ1-4; the D gene is possibly TRBD1 (5 bases). The TCR comes from a woman aged 60-70 years with lung cancer. In DNA, the CDR3 is TGTGCCAGCAGTGAAGTTCGGGACGAAAATGAAAAACTGTTTTTT. Amino acids: CASSEVRDENEKLFF.